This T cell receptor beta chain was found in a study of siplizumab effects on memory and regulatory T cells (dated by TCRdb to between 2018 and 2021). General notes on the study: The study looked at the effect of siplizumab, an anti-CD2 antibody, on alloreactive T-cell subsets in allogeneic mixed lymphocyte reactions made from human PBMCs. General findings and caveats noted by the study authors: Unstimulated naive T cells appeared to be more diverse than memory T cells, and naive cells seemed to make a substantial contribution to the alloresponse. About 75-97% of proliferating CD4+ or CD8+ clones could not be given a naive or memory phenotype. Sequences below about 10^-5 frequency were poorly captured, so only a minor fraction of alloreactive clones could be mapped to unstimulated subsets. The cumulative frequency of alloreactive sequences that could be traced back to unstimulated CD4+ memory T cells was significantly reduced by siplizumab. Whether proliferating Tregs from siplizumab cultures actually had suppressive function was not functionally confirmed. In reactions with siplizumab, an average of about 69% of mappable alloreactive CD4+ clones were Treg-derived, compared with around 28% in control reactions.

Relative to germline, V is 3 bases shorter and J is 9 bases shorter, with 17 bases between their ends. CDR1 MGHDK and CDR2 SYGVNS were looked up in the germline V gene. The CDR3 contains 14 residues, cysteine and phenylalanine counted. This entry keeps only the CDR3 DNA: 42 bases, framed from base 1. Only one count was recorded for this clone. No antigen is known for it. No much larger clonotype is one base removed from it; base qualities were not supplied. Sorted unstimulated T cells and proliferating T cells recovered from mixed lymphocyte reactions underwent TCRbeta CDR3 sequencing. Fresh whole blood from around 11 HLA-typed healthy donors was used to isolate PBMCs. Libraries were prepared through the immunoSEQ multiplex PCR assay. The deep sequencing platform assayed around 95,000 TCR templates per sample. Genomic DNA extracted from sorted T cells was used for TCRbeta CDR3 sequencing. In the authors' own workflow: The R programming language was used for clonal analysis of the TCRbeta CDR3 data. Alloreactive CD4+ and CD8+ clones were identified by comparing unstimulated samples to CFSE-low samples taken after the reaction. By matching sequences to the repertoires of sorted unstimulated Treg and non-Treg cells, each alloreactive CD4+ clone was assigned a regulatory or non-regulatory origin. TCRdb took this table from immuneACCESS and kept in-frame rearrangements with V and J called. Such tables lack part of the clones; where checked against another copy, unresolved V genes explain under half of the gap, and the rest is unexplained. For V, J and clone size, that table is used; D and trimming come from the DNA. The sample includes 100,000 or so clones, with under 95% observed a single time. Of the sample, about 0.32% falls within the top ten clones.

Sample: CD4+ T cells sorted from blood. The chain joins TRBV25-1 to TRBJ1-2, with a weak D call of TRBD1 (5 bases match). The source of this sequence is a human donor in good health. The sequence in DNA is TGTGCCAGCAGTGACAGCGGGCAGGGCGATCGCTACACCTTC. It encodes CASSDSGQGDRYTF.